This T cell receptor beta chain was identified during a study of blood T cell repertoires in COVID-19. Whole-study context: Donors in the United States, Italy and Spain gave samples during acute or convalescent COVID-19. The analysed material was cDNA or gDNA that came from T cells, B-cell-depleted T cells, or PBMCs.

In the study's own analysis: Scientists estimated how many nucleated cells there were by amplifying reference gene primers. Method: immunoSEQ multiplex PCR; TCRdb's copy keeps in-frame clones and lacks some. V, J and clone size are those of that table, while D and trimming were read from the DNA. The repertoire holds fewer than 200,000 clones, roughly 87% seen once, with roughly 1.5% in the top ten. This CDR3 comprises 12 residues. Trimming pared 3 bases from V and 8 bases from J, leaving 10 bases between. The rearrangement joins TRBV12-3 or TRBV12-4 to TRBJ1-1; D uncertain. The sequenced sample consisted of peripheral blood. The source of this sequence is a woman between 45 and 65 years old with acute or convalescent COVID-19. The CDR3 reads CASSFAGLEAFF. The CDR3 DNA follows: TGTGCCAGCAGTTTCGCAGGACTCGAAGCTTTCTTT.